These T cell receptor beta chains were read from a single sample in a study of graft-versus-host responses after intestinal transplantation. No antigen has been identified for these receptors. TCRdb's table, derived via immunoSEQ multiplex PCR, lists solely in-frame clones and lacks some. Of 110,000 to 150,000 clones listed, about nine tenths are singletons. Sample: unstimulated CD4+ T cells sorted from spleen or lymph node cells, taken before intestinal transplant. The receptors were sampled from a human donor who received an intestinal transplant. Both conserved end residues are part of each CDR3. The D gene is left open where the match is weak. Expanded clones are given a class, and other clones once, few, many or no size at all.

j_call: TRBJ2-5
d_call: TRBD1
clone_size: -
v_call: TRBV5-1
cdr3_aa: CASSLNRWGQLQETQYF
cdr3_nt: TGCGCCAGCAGCTTAAACCGCTGGGGACAGTTACAAGAGACCCAGTACTTC

j_call: TRBJ2-1
d_call: TRBD2
clone_size: -
v_call: TRBV28
cdr3_aa: CASSVLAGDHNEQFF
cdr3_nt: TGTGCCAGCAGCGTACTAGCGGGAGACCACAATGAGCAGTTCTTC

j_call: TRBJ1-2
d_call: -
clone_size: -
v_call: TRBV28
cdr3_aa: CASSNKGQNYGYTF
cdr3_nt: TGTGCCAGCAGTAACAAAGGACAGAACTATGGCTACACCTTC

j_call: TRBJ1-5
d_call: -
clone_size: once
v_call: TRBV6-5
cdr3_aa: CASSFRGKPQHF
cdr3_nt: TGTGCCAGCAGTTTCAGGGGTAAGCCCCAGCATTTT

j_call: TRBJ2-2
d_call: -
clone_size: -
v_call: TRBV10-3
cdr3_aa: CAISDSGVDTGELFF
cdr3_nt: TGTGCCATCAGTGACTCCGGGGTTGATACCGGGGAGCTGTTTTTT

j_call: TRBJ1-2
d_call: TRBD1
clone_size: -
v_call: TRBV19
cdr3_aa: CASSIGTGGIYGYTF
cdr3_nt: TGTGCCAGTAGTATAGGGACAGGGGGAATCTATGGCTACACCTTC

j_call: TRBJ1-2
d_call: TRBD1
clone_size: -
v_call: TRBV6-1
cdr3_aa: CASGTGGSGYTF
cdr3_nt: TGTGCCAGCGGGACAGGGGGCTCTGGCTACACCTTC

j_call: TRBJ2-1
d_call: TRBD2
clone_size: -
v_call: TRBV7-2
cdr3_aa: CASSLGTSTYNEQFF
cdr3_nt: TGTGCCAGCAGCTTAGGGACTAGCACTTACAATGAGCAGTTCTTC

j_call: TRBJ2-3
d_call: -
clone_size: -
v_call: TRBV5-4
cdr3_aa: CASSRPGRGLLSDTQYF
cdr3_nt: TGTGCCAGCAGCCGGCCCGGCCGCGGTCTTTTGTCAGATACGCAGTATTTT

j_call: TRBJ2-7
d_call: -
clone_size: -
v_call: TRBV9
cdr3_aa: CASSAGESYEQYF
cdr3_nt: TGTGCCAGCAGCGCCGGGGAATCCTACGAGCAGTACTTC

j_call: TRBJ1-1
d_call: -
clone_size: -
v_call: TRBV25-1
cdr3_aa: CASSEYGGELSTEAFF
cdr3_nt: TGTGCCAGCAGTGAATATGGGGGGGAGTTAAGCACTGAAGCTTTCTTT

j_call: TRBJ2-7
d_call: -
clone_size: -
v_call: TRBV6-1
cdr3_aa: CASSESEVGGKNSPYEQYF
cdr3_nt: TGTGCCAGCAGTGAAAGTGAAGTAGGGGGTAAGAACAGCCCTTACGAGCAGTACTTC

j_call: TRBJ2-2
d_call: TRBD2
clone_size: -
v_call: TRBV6-5
cdr3_aa: CASRRLAGVSGELFF
cdr3_nt: TGTGCCAGCAGACGGTTAGCGGGAGTCTCCGGGGAGCTGTTTTTT

j_call: TRBJ1-3
d_call: -
clone_size: -
v_call: TRBV7-2
cdr3_aa: CASSLEAGSGNTIYF
cdr3_nt: TGTGCCAGCAGCTTAGAGGCCGGCAGTGGAAACACCATATATTTT

j_call: TRBJ1-1
d_call: -
clone_size: -
v_call: TRBV5-1
cdr3_aa: CASSLDLQKNTEAFF
cdr3_nt: TGCGCCAGCAGCTTGGACCTCCAGAAGAACACTGAAGCTTTCTTT

j_call: TRBJ2-7
d_call: -
clone_size: once
v_call: TRBV18
cdr3_aa: CASSPLAQGLSYEQYF
cdr3_nt: TGTGCCAGCTCACCCCTGGCGCAGGGCTTATCCTACGAGCAGTACTTC

j_call: TRBJ1-3
d_call: TRBD1
clone_size: -
v_call: TRBV19
cdr3_aa: CASSLRTGALGNTIYF
cdr3_nt: TGTGCCAGTAGTCTTCGGACAGGAGCCCTTGGAAACACCATATATTTT

j_call: TRBJ2-1
d_call: -
clone_size: once
v_call: TRBV5-1
cdr3_aa: CASSPDRSGTSSYNEQFF
cdr3_nt: TGCGCCAGCAGCCCGGACAGAAGCGGAACAAGCTCCTACAATGAGCAGTTCTTC

j_call: TRBJ1-2
d_call: -
clone_size: -
v_call: TRBV28
cdr3_aa: CATSGGYGYTF
cdr3_nt: TGTGCCACCTCGGGCGGCTATGGCTACACCTTC

j_call: TRBJ2-5
d_call: TRBD1
clone_size: -
v_call: TRBV19
cdr3_aa: CASIDRAGETQYF
cdr3_nt: TGTGCCAGTATCGACAGGGCAGGAGAGACCCAGTACTTC

j_call: TRBJ2-1
d_call: -
clone_size: -
v_call: TRBV28
cdr3_aa: CASSLTSNEQFF
cdr3_nt: TGTGCCAGCAGCCTAACATCGAATGAGCAGTTCTTC

j_call: TRBJ2-7
d_call: -
clone_size: -
v_call: TRBV27
cdr3_aa: CASSRPGQGYEQYF
cdr3_nt: TGTGCCAGCAGCCGTCCGGGACAAGGCTACGAGCAGTACTTC

j_call: TRBJ1-4
d_call: -
clone_size: few
v_call: TRBV10-2
cdr3_aa: CASSWAGRTEKLFF
cdr3_nt: TGCGCCAGCAGTTGGGCGGGCAGGACTGAAAAACTGTTTTTT

j_call: TRBJ2-7
d_call: TRBD1
clone_size: once
v_call: TRBV15
cdr3_aa: CATSRPRGTVSYEQYF
cdr3_nt: TGTGCCACCAGCAGACCCCGAGGGACAGTCTCCTACGAGCAGTACTTC

j_call: TRBJ2-7
d_call: TRBD2
clone_size: -
v_call: TRBV30
cdr3_aa: CAWSLILAGGGEQYF
cdr3_nt: TGTGCCTGGAGTTTGATACTAGCGGGAGGAGGCGAGCAGTACTTC

j_call: TRBJ2-7
d_call: -
clone_size: -
v_call: TRBV6-6
cdr3_aa: CASSPDYEQYF
cdr3_nt: TGTGCCAGCAGCCCAGACTACGAGCAGTACTTC

j_call: TRBJ2-1
d_call: -
clone_size: -
v_call: TRBV18
cdr3_aa: CASSSLGAEQFF
cdr3_nt: TGTGCCAGCTCATCCTTAGGGGCTGAGCAGTTCTTC

j_call: TRBJ2-7
d_call: -
clone_size: -
v_call: TRBV4-2
cdr3_aa: CASSQEETTEQYF
cdr3_nt: TGTGCCAGCAGCCAAGAAGAGACTACCGAGCAGTACTTC

j_call: TRBJ2-6
d_call: TRBD1
clone_size: -
v_call: TRBV19
cdr3_aa: CASSIQGAGANVLTF
cdr3_nt: TGTGCCAGTAGTATACAGGGGGCTGGGGCCAACGTCCTGACTTTC

j_call: TRBJ2-7
d_call: -
clone_size: -
v_call: TRBV7-9
cdr3_aa: CASSDNGWGTEAYEQYF
cdr3_nt: TGTGCCAGCAGCGACAATGGGTGGGGGACCGAAGCCTACGAGCAGTACTTC

j_call: TRBJ1-1
d_call: -
clone_size: -
v_call: TRBV5-1
cdr3_aa: CASSLRQPGRWNTEAFF
cdr3_nt: TGCGCCAGCAGCTTGCGACAGCCAGGGCGATGGAACACTGAAGCTTTCTTT

j_call: TRBJ1-4
d_call: -
clone_size: -
v_call: TRBV5-1
cdr3_aa: CASSQDGSEYEKLFF
cdr3_nt: TGCGCCAGCAGCCAGGACGGCTCAGAGTATGAAAAACTGTTTTTT

j_call: TRBJ2-5
d_call: -
clone_size: once
v_call: TRBV5-1
cdr3_aa: CASSLRRDRETQYF
cdr3_nt: TGCGCCAGCAGCTTGAGGAGGGACAGAGAGACCCAGTACTTC

j_call: TRBJ2-5
d_call: -
clone_size: -
v_call: TRBV30
cdr3_aa: CAWTGEETQYF
cdr3_nt: TGTGCCTGGACTGGGGAAGAGACCCAGTACTTC

j_call: TRBJ2-5
d_call: -
clone_size: -
v_call: TRBV5-6
cdr3_aa: CASSPRPQETQYF
cdr3_nt: TGTGCCAGCAGCCCCCGACCCCAAGAGACCCAGTACTTC

j_call: TRBJ2-7
d_call: TRBD1
clone_size: few
v_call: TRBV6-6
cdr3_aa: CASSYVDRVYEQYF
cdr3_nt: TGTGCCAGCAGTTACGTGGACAGGGTATACGAGCAGTACTTC

j_call: TRBJ1-3
d_call: -
clone_size: once
v_call: TRBV28
cdr3_aa: CASSHSRPGYTIYF
cdr3_nt: TGTGCCAGCAGCCATTCAAGGCCTGGGTACACCATATATTTT

j_call: TRBJ2-3
d_call: -
clone_size: -
v_call: TRBV25-1
cdr3_aa: CASSEYWNRSSTDTQYF
cdr3_nt: TGTGCCAGCAGTGAATATTGGAACAGGTCGAGCACAGATACGCAGTATTTT

j_call: TRBJ2-2
d_call: TRBD2
clone_size: -
v_call: TRBV11-2
cdr3_aa: CASSLGLAGGPNGELFF
cdr3_nt: TGTGCCAGCAGCTTAGGTCTAGCGGGAGGGCCGAACGGGGAGCTGTTTTTT

j_call: TRBJ1-1
d_call: -
clone_size: -
v_call: TRBV27
cdr3_aa: CASTALGLPNTEAFF
cdr3_nt: TGTGCCAGCACCGCCCTGGGACTTCCGAACACTGAAGCTTTCTTT

j_call: TRBJ2-3
d_call: -
clone_size: -
v_call: TRBV7-3
cdr3_aa: CASSHLSYREFTDTQYF
cdr3_nt: TGTGCCAGCAGCCATTTATCTTACAGGGAGTTCACAGATACGCAGTATTTT

j_call: TRBJ2-6
d_call: -
clone_size: -
v_call: TRBV7-2
cdr3_aa: CASSLVRSGANVLTF
cdr3_nt: TGTGCCAGCAGCTTAGTGCGCTCTGGGGCCAACGTCCTGACTTTC

j_call: TRBJ2-1
d_call: -
clone_size: -
v_call: TRBV7-3
cdr3_aa: CASSSWDLNNEQFF
cdr3_nt: TGTGCCAGCAGCTCCTGGGACTTGAACAATGAGCAGTTCTTC

j_call: TRBJ2-7
d_call: TRBD1
clone_size: -
v_call: TRBV10-2
cdr3_aa: CAVGVDRGYEQYF
cdr3_nt: TGCGCCGTTGGGGTGGACAGGGGGTACGAGCAGTACTTC

j_call: TRBJ1-1
d_call: -
clone_size: once
v_call: TRBV5-8
cdr3_aa: CASSLGPHKGGDTEAFF
cdr3_nt: TGTGCCAGCAGCTTGGGGCCCCATAAGGGAGGGGACACTGAAGCTTTCTTT

j_call: TRBJ2-1
d_call: -
clone_size: -
v_call: TRBV5-1
cdr3_aa: CASSIRQDAYNEQFF
cdr3_nt: TGCGCCAGCAGCATCAGACAGGACGCCTACAATGAGCAGTTCTTC

j_call: TRBJ2-2
d_call: TRBD1
clone_size: -
v_call: TRBV28
cdr3_aa: CASSLSQGAANTGELFF
cdr3_nt: TGTGCCAGCAGTTTATCACAGGGGGCCGCGAACACCGGGGAGCTGTTTTTT

j_call: TRBJ2-5
d_call: -
clone_size: -
v_call: TRBV6-1
cdr3_aa: CASSVVVIQYF
cdr3_nt: TGTGCCAGCAGTGTGGTAGTTATCCAGTACTTC

j_call: TRBJ2-2
d_call: -
clone_size: -
v_call: TRBV18
cdr3_aa: CASSPLPRELFF
cdr3_nt: TGTGCCAGCTCACCCCTTCCGCGGGAGCTGTTTTTT

j_call: TRBJ1-4
d_call: -
clone_size: -
v_call: TRBV30
cdr3_aa: CAWSDIGEWNEKLFF
cdr3_nt: TGTGCCTGGAGTGATATCGGGGAATGGAATGAAAAACTGTTTTTT

j_call: TRBJ1-2
d_call: TRBD1
clone_size: -
v_call: TRBV5-1
cdr3_aa: CASSLEGQNYGYTF
cdr3_nt: TGCGCCAGCAGCTTGGAGGGACAGAACTATGGCTACACCTTC

j_call: TRBJ2-7
d_call: -
clone_size: once
v_call: TRBV28
cdr3_aa: CASSPQSYEQYF
cdr3_nt: TGTGCCAGCAGTCCGCAGTCCTACGAGCAGTACTTC

j_call: TRBJ2-7
d_call: TRBD2
clone_size: -
v_call: TRBV28
cdr3_aa: CASSGGRGSSYEQYF
cdr3_nt: TGTGCCAGCAGTGGCGGGAGGGGGAGCTCCTACGAGCAGTACTTC

j_call: TRBJ2-1
d_call: -
clone_size: -
v_call: TRBV7-2
cdr3_aa: CASSLEVVSYNEQFF
cdr3_nt: TGTGCCAGCAGCTTAGAGGTAGTCTCCTACAATGAGCAGTTCTTC

j_call: TRBJ2-7
d_call: -
clone_size: once
v_call: TRBV19
cdr3_aa: CASSNQGLPSYEQYF
cdr3_nt: TGTGCCAGTAGTAACCAGGGGCTCCCCTCCTACGAGCAGTACTTC

j_call: TRBJ2-1
d_call: -
clone_size: -
v_call: TRBV5-1
cdr3_aa: CASSPRRNEQFF
cdr3_nt: TGCGCCAGCAGCCCTAGGAGAAATGAGCAGTTCTTC

j_call: TRBJ1-2
d_call: TRBD1
clone_size: -
v_call: TRBV11-2
cdr3_aa: CASSRIGTVGRYTF
cdr3_nt: TGTGCCAGCAGCCGGATTGGGACAGTCGGACGCTACACCTTC